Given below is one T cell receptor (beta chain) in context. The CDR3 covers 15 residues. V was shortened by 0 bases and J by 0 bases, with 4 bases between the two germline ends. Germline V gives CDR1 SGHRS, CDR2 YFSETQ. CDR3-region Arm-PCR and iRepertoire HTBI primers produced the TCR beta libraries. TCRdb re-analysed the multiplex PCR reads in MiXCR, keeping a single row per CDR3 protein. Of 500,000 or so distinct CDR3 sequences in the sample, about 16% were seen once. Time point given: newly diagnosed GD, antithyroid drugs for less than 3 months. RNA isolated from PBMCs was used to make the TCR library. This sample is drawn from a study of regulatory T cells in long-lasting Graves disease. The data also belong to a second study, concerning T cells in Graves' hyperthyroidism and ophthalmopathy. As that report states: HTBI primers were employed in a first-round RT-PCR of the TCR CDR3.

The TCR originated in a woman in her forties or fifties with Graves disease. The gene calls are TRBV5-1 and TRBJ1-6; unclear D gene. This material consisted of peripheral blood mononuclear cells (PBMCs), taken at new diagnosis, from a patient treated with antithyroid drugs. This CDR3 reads CASSLDDSYNSPLHF. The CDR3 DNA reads TGCGCCAGCAGCTTGGACGACTCCTATAATTCACCCCTCCACTTT.